This TCR beta chain came from a study of beta chain features in type 1 diabetes. Overall study: Across every sample, around 98 million sorted cells were examined in total.

TCRB transcripts that were expressed got sequenced, as all of the isolated RNA had been reverse transcribed. Repertoires were generated with immunoSEQ multiplex PCR, while TCRdb's copy carries only in-frame clones and drops some. The sample contains just over 450,000 clones, around 30% of which appear only once. Specimen: naive CD4+ T cells from blood. This clonotype originated in a man younger than 35 in good health.

The DNA for the CDR3 is TGCGCCAGCAGCTTGGCCAACAGGGCTAGCGAGACCCAGTACTTC. This codes for CASSLANRASETQYF. The gene calls are TRBV5-1 and TRBJ2-5; maybe TRBD1 (6 bases). CDR1 is SGHRS and CDR2 is YFSETQ in the germline V gene. The CDR3 covers 15 residues. The V end lost 0 bases, the J end lost 5 bases, and 14 bases lay between the germline ends.